The 25 T cell receptor beta chains below all came from one sample that was sequenced in a study of Ad26.COV2.S vaccination and SARS-CoV-2 variants. Libraries were prepared by immunoSEQ multiplex PCR; TCRdb keeps only in-frame clonotypes and omits some of them. The table includes approximately 150,000 clones, just over 85% detected once. The sample here was peripheral blood, taken after recovery from COVID-19. The source is a human donor who had recovered from COVID-19.

V usage is TRBV19 and J usage is TRBJ1-1; the match to TRBD1 covers 8 bases. V shed 3 bases and J 1 base; nucleotides not matched to a gene: 4. The CDR3 spans 15 residues. The germline CDR1 and CDR2 sequences are LNHDA and SQIVND (reference sequence). The CDR3 here is CASSIWTGRNTEAFF. In DNA, the CDR3 is TGTGCCAGTAGTATCTGGACAGGGCGGAACACTGAAGCTTTCTTT.

The genes are TRBV25-1 and TRBJ1-2, with D perhaps matching TRBD1 (5 bases). V lost 5 bases to trimming and J lost 4 bases, with 8 bases between them. The CDR3 covers 12 residues. Germline values: CDR1 MGHDK, CDR2 SYGVNS. CDR3 DNA: TGTGCCAGCAGTAGGCAGGGCTATGGCTACACCTTC. Its translation: CASSRQGYGYTF.

This chain uses TRBV6-6 with TRBJ2-7; possibly TRBD2 for D (6 bases). V lost 3 bases and J lost 3, with 12 bases in between. The CDR3 totals 14 residues. CDR1 MNHNY and CDR2 SVGAGI come from the germline V gene (reference sequence). CDR3 loop: CASSYGQGGYEQYF. The CDR3 bases are TGTGCCAGCAGTTATGGTCAGGGAGGCTACGAGCAGTACTTC.

This chain joins TRBV16 and TRBJ2-2, with no clear D. V was clipped by 1 base and J by 8 bases, with 11 bases between them. This CDR3 is built from 14 residues. Germline-derived CDR1 and CDR2 are KGHSY and FQNENV. The CDR3 sequence: CASSQLAVSGELFF. The CDR3 DNA is TGTGCCAGCAGCCAATTGGCGGTTTCGGGGGAGCTGTTTTTT.

V and J are TRBV2 and TRBJ2-6, with a weak D call TRBD1 (6 bases). The CDR3 totals 15 residues. The V end was cut by 3 bases, the J end by 0 bases, with 6 bases between. Germline CDR1 and CDR2: SNHLY and FYNNEI. DNA for the CDR3: TGTGCCAGCAGTGAGGACAGCTCTGGGGCCAACGTCCTGACTTTC. This translates into CASSEDSSGANVLTF. The full variable domain, with the rest looked up from reference TRBV2 and TRBJ2-6, is EPEVTQTPSHQVTQMGQEVILRCVPISNHLYFYWYRQILGQKVEFLVSFYNNEISEKSEIFDDQFSVERPDGSNFTLKIRSTKLEDSAMYFCASSEDSSGANVLTFGAGSRLTVL.

J is TRBJ2-7 and V is TRBV10-3, with D possibly TRBD1 on 5 matching bases. Germline lookup yields CDR1 ENHRY and CDR2 SYGVKD. The length of the CDR3 is 13 residues. V lost 10 bases and J 2 bases, leaving 15 bases between the germline ends. For the CDR3, the DNA is TGTGCCACGAATCCAGGGAAGGCCTACGAGCAGTACTTC. Amino acids: CATNPGKAYEQYF.

This clone was seen a handful of times. The J gene is TRBJ1-1, the V gene TRBV19; D might be TRBD1 (5 bases). V lost 7 bases and J 5 bases, leaving 17 bases between the germline ends. The CDR3 is 14 amino acids. Germline-derived CDR1 and CDR2 are LNHDA and SQIVND (reference sequence). The chain's CDR3 is CASTLSTVGTEAFF. The CDR3 nucleotides are TGTGCCAGTACCCTCTCGACAGTAGGGACTGAAGCTTTCTTT.

This chain uses TRBV28 with TRBJ1-5; 7 bases are shared with TRBD1. J lost 4 bases, V lost 5 bases, and 8 bases had no gene match. CDR3 length: 15 residues. Germline CDR1 is MDHEN and CDR2 is SYDVKM. The CDR3 DNA is TGTGCCAGCAGTCTCCGGGGACAGCTTAATCAGCCCCAGCATTTT. Residues: CASSLRGQLNQPQHF.

The table lists this clone with a count of one. V usage is TRBV6-2 or TRBV6-3 and J usage is TRBJ2-7; a possible D gene is TRBD2 (6 bases). Trimming stripped 5 bases from V and 0 bases from J, with 11 bases between. This CDR3 comprises 14 residues. Germline CDR1 MNHEY, CDR2 SVGEGT. CDR3 DNA sequence: TGTGCCAGCAGTCTCCGGGGGATCTCCTACGAGCAGTACTTC. This translates into CASSLRGISYEQYF.

V gene TRBV20-1 combines with J gene TRBJ1-1, with D unclear. CDR1 is DFQATT and CDR2 is SNEGSKA in the germline V gene (reference sequence). The CDR3 extends over 11 amino acids. V dropped 2 bases and J dropped 7 bases, with 8 bases sitting between them. This CDR3 is CSARFGFEAFF. Written as DNA, the CDR3 is TGCAGTGCTAGATTTGGGTTTGAAGCTTTCTTT.

The chain links TRBV4-3 to TRBJ2-1, with D possibly TRBD2 on 5 matching bases. Between the trimmed V and J ends, which lost 0 bases and 0 bases, there was a span of 9 bases. The CDR3 length is 16 residues. CDR1 is LGHNA, CDR2 YSLEER, per germline. CDR3 coding DNA: TGCGCCAGCAGCCAAGAGTCGGGGAGCTCCTACAATGAGCAGTTCTTC. Its translation is CASSQESGSSYNEQFF.

The chain combines TRBV2 with TRBJ1-4, with 9 bases identical to TRBD1. Germline V lookup: CDR1 SNHLY, CDR2 FYNNEI. The CDR3 is 14 residues long. The V and J ends lost 6 bases and 8 bases, in that order; junction bases with no gene match: 7. For the CDR3, the DNA is TGTGCCAGCAGCGAGGGACAGGGAGGCGAAAAACTGTTTTTT. Translated, it gives CASSEGQGGEKLFF.

This CDR3 is CASSQLAGGRKAEETQYF. For the CDR3, the DNA is TGTGCCAGCAGCCAATTAGCGGGGGGCCGAAAAGCAGAAGAGACCCAGTACTTC. The chain links TRBV3-1 (or the pseudogene TRBV3-2) to TRBJ2-5, with 10 bases lining up with TRBD2. CDR3 length: 18 amino acids. After removal of 2 bases from V and 3 bases from J, the junction contained 12 bases not matched to a gene. Germline lookup yields CDR1 LGHDT and CDR2 YNNKEL (reference sequence).

This chain connects TRBV28 to TRBJ2-1; 8 nucleotides line up with TRBD1. Germline values: CDR1 MDHEN, CDR2 SYDVKM. V gave up 7 bases and J gave up 3 bases; unmatched junction bases: 5. CDR3 length equals 14 residues. CDR3 protein: CASTLQGDYNEQFF. CDR3 nucleotide sequence: TGTGCCAGCACCTTACAGGGGGACTACAATGAGCAGTTCTTC.

In this sample, this clone turned up a few times. This sequence joins TRBV4-3 and TRBJ1-6; D may be TRBD1 (6 bases). The CDR3 has 15 residues. The germline gives CDR1 LGHNA, CDR2 YSLEER. The V and J ends lost 4 bases and 8 bases respectively, with 15 bases between them. CDR3 sequence reads: CASSPSGGGYSPLHF. The CDR3 DNA is TGCGCCAGCAGCCCCAGTGGAGGGGGATATTCACCCCTCCACTTT.

The rearrangement joins TRBV29-1 to TRBJ2-1; TRBD1 agrees at 8 bases. Per germline, CDR1 SQVTM and CDR2 ANQGSEA. J gave up 5 bases and V 8 bases, and 8 bases lay outside the gene matches. This CDR3 has 13 residues. The CDR3 sequence: CSIGQGADNEQFF. CDR3 DNA sequence: TGCAGCATCGGACAGGGAGCAGACAATGAGCAGTTCTTC.

The chain links TRBV7-9 to TRBJ2-5; D gene uncertain. The CDR3 is 14 residues long. In germline, CDR1 is SEHNR, CDR2 FQNEAQ (reference sequence). The V end was cut by 1 base, the J end by 2 bases, with 8 bases between. The DNA of the CDR3 is TGTGCCAGCAGCTTAGGATGGTTACAAGAGACCCAGTACTTC. The encoded protein is CASSLGWLQETQYF.

The chain employs TRBV6-2 or TRBV6-3 and TRBJ2-7; 10 bases align to TRBD2. Germline lookup yields CDR1 MNHEY and CDR2 SVGEGT. V gave up 5 bases and J gave up 5 bases; unmatched junction bases: 3. The CDR3 has 13 residues. The CDR3 here is CASSPGTSDEQYF. The CDR3 DNA reads TGTGCCAGCAGTCCCGGGACTAGCGACGAGCAGTACTTC.

The chain is built from TRBV4-3 and TRBJ1-1; maybe TRBD1 (6 bases). The CDR3 runs 13 residues. Germline-derived CDR1 and CDR2 are LGHNA and YSLEER. V was shortened by 0 bases and J by 11 bases, with 13 bases between the two germline ends. CDR3 nucleotides: TGCGCCAGCAGCCAAGAACGGGGGCTTGTCGCTTTCTTT. Its protein product is CASSQERGLVAFF.

This clone has just a few counts. J is TRBJ2-3 and V is TRBV9; TRBD2 aligns across 9 bases. J was trimmed by 6 bases and V by 2 bases; bases with no gene match: 7. The germline V gene encodes CDR1 SGDLS and CDR2 YYNGEE. The CDR3 is 15 amino acids. The CDR3 is CASSVGGGELDTQYF. DNA of the CDR3: TGTGCCAGCAGCGTTGGCGGGGGGGAGCTGGATACGCAGTATTTT.

This chain links TRBV24-1 with TRBJ2-7, with D possibly being TRBD2 (6 bases). Looked up from germline, CDR1 is KGHDR and CDR2 is SFDVKD. Trimming cost V 0 bases and J 6 bases, with 8 bases left between them. The CDR3 spans 13 residues. CDR3 in amino acids: CATSDLGGFEQYF. As DNA, the CDR3 is TGTGCCACCAGTGATTTGGGAGGGTTCGAGCAGTACTTC.

The chain carries TRBV9 and TRBJ2-3; D is perhaps TRBD1 or TRBD2 (6 bases each). Trimming cost V 4 bases and J 1 base, with 13 bases left between them. The germline gives CDR1 SGDLS, CDR2 YYNGEE. There are 15 residues in the CDR3. CDR3 amino acids: CASSLRGLRTDTQYF. CDR3 in DNA: TGTGCCAGCAGCTTACGGGGGCTGCGCACAGATACGCAGTATTTT.

The genes are TRBV5-1 and TRBJ1-1, with D uncertain. Trimming cost V 4 bases and J 4 bases, with 11 bases left between them. The CDR3 is 13 amino acids. Germline V gene sequence: CDR1 SGHRS, CDR2 YFSETQ. Here the CDR3 DNA reads TGCGCCAGCAGCCAAGACTGGGGCACTGAAGCTTTCTTT. Protein product: CASSQDWGTEAFF.

The rearrangement links TRBV28 to TRBJ1-5; 8 nucleotides align to TRBD1. The CDR3 has 15 residues. J lost 4 bases, V lost 5 bases, and 7 bases had no gene match. Germline loops: CDR1 MDHEN, CDR2 SYDVKM. This CDR3 is CASSPQGQGNQPQHF. CDR3 nucleotide sequence: TGTGCCAGCAGTCCGCAAGGACAGGGAAATCAGCCCCAGCATTTT.

The V call is TRBV19, the J call TRBJ1-1, with D maybe TRBD1 (5 bases). In germline, CDR1 is LNHDA, CDR2 SQIVND (reference sequence). CDR3 length equals 13 residues. V was pared by 10 bases and J by 1 base, with 13 bases between. As DNA, the CDR3 is TGTGCCATGACAGACCTCAGGAACACTGAAGCTTTCTTT. This codes for CAMTDLRNTEAFF.